This T cell receptor (beta chain) was captured in a study of cytotoxic CD8 clonotypes in ibrutinib-treated CLL. The CDR3 totals 9 residues. Germline V gene sequence: CDR1 DFQATT, CDR2 SNEGSKA (reference sequence). With regard to this clone: Compared with germline, one end of the junction differs, possibly owing to a read error.

The repertoire was sequenced with immunoSEQ multiplex PCR; TCRdb's copy has only in-frame clones and lacks some. This table holds approximately 300,000 clones, around four fifths found once. The V call is TRBV20-1, the J call TRBJ2-7, with D perhaps matching TRBD1 or TRBD2 (5 bases each). This clonotype was sampled from a human donor with chronic lymphocytic leukemia. The source material was PBMCs, sampled before ibrutinib treatment. CDR3: CSARGDRVF. CDR3 in DNA: TGCAGTGCTAGGGGGGACCGAGTGTTC.